Each of the 5 T cell receptor beta chains below was sequenced from the same sample in a study of blood T cell repertoires in COVID-19. Assay used: immunoSEQ multiplex PCR; TCRdb lists only in-frame clones, some missing. Of some 530,000 clones listed, over 75% are singletons. The sequenced sample was peripheral blood. Source of these receptors: a human donor in a cohort sampled during active COVID-19.

In the case of this clone: At one boundary the junction diverges from the germline segment, which might be a read error. The chain employs TRBV6-5 and TRBJ1-2; no clear D gene. CDR1 and CDR2 (germline): MNHEY, SVGAGI. CDR3 length: 12 residues. This chain's CDR3 is CASSYSNTHFHF. DNA for the CDR3: TGTGCCAGCAGTTACTCAAACACCCATTTCCACTTC.

Here the CDR3 reads CSVGGDQPQHF. The CDR3 region has the DNA TGCAGCGTCGGGGGGGATCAGCCCCAGCATTTT. The V call is TRBV29-1, the J call TRBJ1-5; TRBD1 is a possible D gene (5 bases). This CDR3 spans 11 amino acids. Trimming took off 6 bases at V and 5 bases at J, with 8 bases between the two ends. Germline V gives CDR1 SQVTM, CDR2 ANQGSEA.

The chain joins TRBV7-9 to TRBJ2-7; tentatively, D is TRBD2 (5 bases). CDR3 size: 12 residues. Germline values: CDR1 SEHNR, CDR2 FQNEAQ (reference sequence). Trimming removed 2 bases at V and 3 bases at J, with 5 bases between. The CDR3 bases are TGTGCCAGCAGCTTAACTAGCTACGAGCAGTACTTC. This gives the protein CASSLTSYEQYF.

The gene calls are TRBV6-4 and TRBJ2-5; TRBD2 agrees at 7 bases. With V trimmed by 5 bases and J by 4 bases, 7 bases remained unmatched. The CDR3 is 14 amino acids. Germline values: CDR1 MRHNA, CDR2 SNTAGT. For the CDR3, the DNA is TGTGCCAGCAGTCCCGGACTAGGGAGAGAGACCCAGTACTTC. Translating gives CASSPGLGRETQYF.

V is TRBV5-5 and J is TRBJ1-5, with D possibly TRBD1 on 6 matching bases. This CDR3 has 14 amino acids. Germline values: CDR1 SGHKS, CDR2 YYEKEE (reference sequence). V shed 3 bases and J shed 5 bases, with 12 bases lying between them. The CDR3: CASSSTGIDQPQHF. In DNA, the CDR3 is TGTGCCAGCAGCTCGACAGGCATAGATCAGCCCCAGCATTTT.